The 30 T cell receptor beta chains reported below all come from one sample, sequenced in a study of early T cells in non-severe SARS-CoV-2 infection. TCRdb analysed the 5' RACE reads with MiXCR anew, one entry per CDR3 protein. The sample has about 36,000 distinct CDR3 sequences, around 7% seen once. Here the sequenced sample was whole blood, taken at baseline. The receptors were gathered from an adult who was a healthcare worker with PCR-confirmed SARS-CoV-2 infection or an uninfected control (not recorded which).

The chain recombines TRBV7-9 with TRBJ2-7; 10 bases fit TRBD1. Germline V gives CDR1 SEHNR, CDR2 FQNEAQ (reference sequence). The V and J ends lost 5 bases and 6 bases, in that order; junction bases with no gene match: 10. The CDR3 is 15 residues long. CDR3 protein: CASSPPRQGAGEQYF. CDR3 sequence (DNA): TGTGCCAGCAGCCCCCCGAGACAGGGGGCCGGCGAGCAGTACTTC.

The rearrangement links TRBV10-3 to TRBJ2-5; 14 bases are shared with TRBD2. CDR3 length: 16 amino acids. V dropped 6 bases and J dropped 5; count of bases not matched to a gene: 8. CDR1 ENHRY and CDR2 SYGVKD come from the germline V gene. The CDR3 region has the DNA TGTGCCATCAGCCCGGGACTAGCGGGAGTGTCTGAGACCCAGTACTTC. The encoded protein is CAISPGLAGVSETQYF.

This clonotype was detected many times. The chain carries TRBV14 and TRBJ2-4; 7 bases align to TRBD2. V lost 6 bases to trimming and J lost 2 bases; unmatched junction nucleotides: 13. The germline V gene has CDR1 SGHDN and CDR2 FVKESK. The CDR3 totals 17 residues. This CDR3 reads CASSGNGAGASKNIQYF. Written as DNA, the CDR3 is TGTGCCAGCAGTGGTAATGGGGCGGGAGCGTCCAAAAACATTCAGTACTTC.

This clonotype has at least ten counts. V usage is TRBV20-1 and J usage is TRBJ1-2; 7 nucleotides align to TRBD1. Per the germline V gene, CDR1 is DFQATT and CDR2 is SNEGSKA (reference sequence). There are 14 residues in the CDR3. The V segment lost 5 bases and the J segment 0 bases; nucleotides outside the gene matches: 6. CDR3 DNA: TGCAGTGCTCAAGGGGGCTATGCTAACTATGGCTACACCTTC. Translation: CSAQGGYANYGYTF.

This clonotype was seen more than once but under ten times. This CDR3 is CASSLGRGSNQPQHF. The CDR3 coding sequence is TGTGCCAGCAGTTTAGGCAGGGGCAGCAATCAGCCCCAGCATTTT. The rearrangement uses TRBV28 and TRBJ1-5, with D possibly being TRBD1 (6 bases). Trimming stripped 2 bases from V and 1 base from J, with 9 bases between. Germline V CDR1 and CDR2: MDHEN, SYDVKM. This CDR3 contains 15 residues.

The chain combines TRBV6-6 with TRBJ2-7, with D tentatively TRBD1 (6 bases). V shed 3 bases and J shed 2 bases, with 11 bases lying between them. The germline V gene has CDR1 MNHNY and CDR2 SVGAGI (reference sequence). This CDR3 contains 14 residues. The CDR3 is CASSYYSGAYEQYF. The CDR3 nucleotides are TGTGCCAGCAGTTATTATTCAGGGGCCTACGAGCAGTACTTC.

This clonotype was detected a few times. The rearrangement links TRBV28 to TRBJ2-7; either TRBD1 or TRBD2 may supply D (5 bases each). CDR1 and CDR2 from the germline V gene are MDHEN and SYDVKM. V gave up 3 bases and J gave up 0 bases, with 15 bases separating them. The CDR3 has 16 residues. CDR3 nucleotide sequence: TGTGCCAGCAGTTTCGACACCGGGACCCTCTCCTACGAGCAGTACTTC. This gives the protein CASSFDTGTLSYEQYF.

This clonotype was picked up many times. The chain is built from TRBV18 and TRBJ1-2; TRBD1 agrees at 10 bases. J gave up 5 bases and V 3 bases, and 6 bases lay outside the gene matches. The CDR3 extends over 15 amino acids. The V gene's germline CDR1 is KGHSH and CDR2 LQKENI. DNA for the CDR3: TGTGCCAGCTCACCCGGGACAGGGGATGGGTATGGCTACACCTTC. Its protein product is CASSPGTGDGYGYTF.

This clonotype was picked up many times. This chain joins TRBV11-2 and TRBJ2-7; D is unclear. Germline CDR1 reads SGHAT; CDR2 reads FQNNGV. There are 13 residues in the CDR3. The V gene lost 1 base and the J gene lost 4 bases, with 8 bases spanning the gap. The CDR3 reads CASSLGRVYEQYF. The CDR3 DNA sequence: TGTGCCAGCAGCTTAGGTAGGGTTTACGAGCAGTACTTC.

This clonotype came up a few times. This rearrangement joins TRBV9 to TRBJ2-1, with D possibly being TRBD2 (6 bases). Germline assignment: CDR1 SGDLS and CDR2 YYNGEE. V lost 4 bases and J 8 bases, leaving 19 bases between the germline ends. There are 15 residues in the CDR3. The CDR3 loop reads CASSSQEGGLYEQFF. The CDR3, as DNA: TGTGCCAGCAGCTCCCAGGAGGGAGGACTGTATGAGCAGTTCTTC.

This clonotype occurred many times. This chain joins TRBV7-9 and TRBJ1-6, with 7 bases aligning to TRBD1. In germline, CDR1 is SEHNR, CDR2 FQNEAQ (reference sequence). The junction had 2 bases not matched to a gene; V was cut back by 4 bases and J by 5 bases. The CDR3 is made up of 14 amino acids. CDR3 sequence reads: CASSSQGNNSPLHF. CDR3 in DNA: TGTGCCAGCAGCTCACAGGGGAATAATTCACCCCTCCACTTT.

This clonotype showed up many times. The chain is built from TRBV6-6 and TRBJ2-7, with 12 bases lining up with TRBD2. V was pared by 8 bases and J by 6 bases, with 5 bases of the junction left unmatched. Germline CDR1 and CDR2: MNHNY and SVGAGI (reference sequence). This CDR3 spans 13 amino acids. The DNA of the CDR3 is TGTGCCAGCTCGACTAGCGGGAGTTCCGAGCAGTACTTC. It is translated as CASSTSGSSEQYF.

J is TRBJ1-1 and V is TRBV12-3 or TRBV12-4, with 7 positions matching TRBD1. The CDR3 length is 13 residues. The trim removed 11 bases at V and 2 bases at J, leaving 8 bases unmatched. The DNA for the CDR3 is TGTGCCCTAACAGGGGAGAGTAACACTGAAGCTTTCTTT. It yields the protein CALTGESNTEAFF.

The J gene is TRBJ1-2, the V gene TRBV29-1; D might be TRBD1 (5 bases). Germline values: CDR1 SQVTM, CDR2 ANQGSEA. The CDR3 extends over 14 amino acids. Deletions cut 0 bases from V and 4 bases from J, with 12 bases between. CDR3 in DNA: TGCAGCGTTGAAGATCAAGGGGTTACCTATGGCTACACCTTC. Translated, it gives CSVEDQGVTYGYTF.

The V call is TRBV5-4, the J call TRBJ2-2, with a possible D match to TRBD2 (5 bases). Per the germline V gene, CDR1 is SGHNT and CDR2 is YYREEE (reference sequence). V was trimmed by 1 base and J by 3 bases, leaving 10 bases between them. CDR3 size: 15 residues. The CDR3 sequence: CASSLQSGYTGELFF. CDR3 DNA sequence: TGTGCCAGCAGCTTGCAAAGCGGATACACCGGGGAGCTGTTTTTT.

This clonotype was counted only a few times. This sequence joins TRBV6-5 and TRBJ1-5; TRBD1 matches at 10 bases. From germline, CDR1 is MNHEY and CDR2 SVGAGI. This CDR3 is built from 15 residues. The J segment lost 7 bases and the V segment lost 4 bases, leaving 7 bases of the junction unmatched. Here the CDR3 DNA reads TGTGCCAGCAGTTCCGGACAGGGGGTAGGGCAGCCCCAGCATTTT. Protein sequence: CASSSGQGVGQPQHF.

This clonotype has more than one count but fewer than ten. DNA for the CDR3: TGTGCCAGCTCACCACTGAAGTCCCCCAGGAGGACTGAAGCTTTCTTT. Its protein product is CASSPLKSPRRTEAFF. The V call is TRBV18, the J call TRBJ1-1, with D unclear. This CDR3 is 16 amino acids long. The V end was cut by 1 base, the J end by 5 bases, with 17 bases between. Germline assignment: CDR1 KGHSH and CDR2 LQKENI.

The chain is built from TRBV20-1 and TRBJ2-3; 9 bases align to TRBD1. V shed 3 bases and J 0 bases; nucleotides not matched to a gene: 1. In germline, CDR1 is DFQATT, CDR2 SNEGSKA (reference sequence). This CDR3 has 14 residues. CDR3 amino acids: CSASGTGSTDTQYF. The CDR3, as DNA: TGCAGTGCTAGTGGGACAGGGAGCACAGATACGCAGTATTTT.

This clonotype showed up many times. The rearrangement joins TRBV6-1 to TRBJ1-5; D uncertain. Germline CDR1 MNHNS, CDR2 SASEGT. The CDR3 consists of 14 residues. Trimming left V 6 bases short and J 1 base short, with 10 bases between. The chain's CDR3 is CASRSAYSNQPQHF. The CDR3, as DNA: TGTGCCAGCAGGTCAGCCTACAGCAATCAGCCCCAGCATTTT.

This clonotype was seen ten or more times. The chain links TRBV18 to TRBJ2-7; 8 nucleotides match TRBD1. With V trimmed by 2 bases and J by 2 bases, 5 bases remained unmatched. This CDR3 comprises 15 residues. The germline V gene has CDR1 KGHSH and CDR2 LQKENI. The CDR3 bases are TGTGCCAGCTCACCAACGGCAGGGGGCCCCTACGAGCAGTACTTC. Residues: CASSPTAGGPYEQYF.

The rearrangement joins TRBV6-2 or TRBV6-3 to TRBJ2-1; 7 bases are a match to TRBD2. The germline V gene encodes CDR1 MNHEY and CDR2 SVGEGT. CDR3 length: 15 residues. Losses at the gene ends were 8 bases for V and 9 bases for J; bases not matched to a gene: 16. CDR3 region: CASGQDSAGASEQFF. The CDR3 DNA is TGTGCCAGCGGTCAGGACTCGGCGGGAGCGAGTGAGCAGTTCTTC.

This rearrangement joins TRBV19 to TRBJ1-5, with D unclear. The germline V gene encodes CDR1 LNHDA and CDR2 SQIVND (reference sequence). The CDR3 spans 16 residues. Trimming took 7 bases from V and 0 from J, leaving 16 bases between them. The CDR3 reads CASTPLGIYSNQPQHF. DNA for the CDR3: TGTGCCAGTACCCCTCTGGGGATTTATAGCAATCAGCCCCAGCATTTT.

This clonotype was counted ten times or more. The chain combines TRBV4-3 with TRBJ2-3; D unresolved. From germline, CDR1 is LGHNA and CDR2 YSLEER. V was pared by 0 bases and J by 6 bases, with 13 bases between. The CDR3 spans 15 residues. The DNA for the CDR3 is TGCGCCAGCAGCCAAGACCCAGGTTCCCCCGATACGCAGTATTTT. This translates into CASSQDPGSPDTQYF.

In its sample, this clonotype was seen many times. The chain uses TRBV12-3 or TRBV12-4 and TRBJ2-4; D tentatively fits TRBD1 or TRBD2 (5 bases each). The CDR3 covers 14 residues. Trimming left V 3 bases short and J 3 bases short, with 9 bases between. This chain's CDR3 is CASSLWDGKNIQYF. The CDR3 DNA is TGTGCCAGCAGTTTGTGGGACGGCAAAAACATTCAGTACTTC.

This clonotype was picked up a small number of times. Without the conserved terminal phenylalanine or tryptophan, this CDR3 likely stems from a read error. V and J are TRBV24-1 and TRBJ2-3; TRBD2 matches 14 bases. This CDR3 has 17 residues. Germline CDR1 is KGHDR and CDR2 is SFDVKD. Unmatched junction bases numbered 7, after V lost 5 bases and J lost 4 bases. The chain's CDR3 is CATSGPTSGRGADTQYV. The CDR3 coding sequence is TGTGCCACCAGTGGCCCGACTAGCGGGAGGGGAGCAGATACGCAGTATGTT.

There are many counts of this clonotype. The genes are TRBV9 and TRBJ2-7, with unresolved D. The V end was cut by 4 bases, the J end by 10 bases, with 12 bases between. Germline CDR1 and CDR2: SGDLS and YYNGEE. There are 11 residues in the CDR3. CDR3 sequence: CASSSDEFQYF. CDR3 nucleotide sequence: TGTGCCAGCAGCTCCGACGAGTTCCAGTACTTC.

This clonotype occurred many times. V is TRBV7-3 and J is TRBJ2-2; tentatively, D is TRBD2 (5 bases). The germline V gene encodes CDR1 SGHTA and CDR2 FQGTGA. Trimming removed 3 bases at V and 4 bases at J, with 9 bases between. There are 14 residues in the CDR3. In nucleotides, the CDR3 is TGTGCCAGCAGCTTTAAGGCGGGCACCGGGGAGCTGTTTTTT. Amino acids: CASSFKAGTGELFF.

This clonotype was recorded many times. The chain joins TRBV29-1 to TRBJ1-2; the D gene is possibly TRBD1 (6 bases). V was shortened by 5 bases and J by 8 bases, with 15 bases between the two germline ends. Germline values: CDR1 SQVTM, CDR2 ANQGSEA. The CDR3 loop spans 12 amino acids. In nucleotides, the CDR3 is TGCAGCGTTCTAGAGACAGGCGGCGGCTACACCTTC. The encoded protein is CSVLETGGGYTF. Full variable domain (rest looked up from reference TRBV29-1 and TRBJ1-2): SAVISQKPSRDICQRGTSLTIQCQVDSQVTMMFWYRQQPGQSLTLIATANQGSEATYESGFVIDKFPISRPNLTFSTLTVSNMSPEDSSIYLCSVLETGGGYTFGSGTRLTVV.

This clonotype turned up a few times. The junction departs from the called germline gene at one end, perhaps through a read error. The genes are TRBV14 and TRBJ1-1, with D unresolved. This CDR3 contains 13 residues. Germline V gene sequence: CDR1 SGHDN, CDR2 FVKESK. The CDR3 nucleotides are TGTGCCAGCAGCCAAGAGGATAGGACTGAAGTTTTCTTT. Its protein is CASSQEDRTEVFF.

This clonotype was counted ten times or more. This chain connects TRBV18 to TRBJ2-5; 10 positions match TRBD1. Per germline, CDR1 KGHSH and CDR2 LQKENI. This CDR3 spans 15 amino acids. Losses at the gene ends were 6 bases for V and 2 bases for J; bases not matched to a gene: 6. CDR3 sequence reads: CASSLGTGAQETQYF. CDR3 sequence (DNA): TGTGCCAGCTCCCTCGGGACAGGGGCACAAGAGACCCAGTACTTC.